This passage covers 30 T cell receptor beta chains from one sample sequenced in a study of beta chain features in type 1 diabetes. The study's findings and limits: Moderately but significantly shorter TCRB CDR3s were found in Type 1 diabetes patients in all four CD4+ subsets.

No antigens are known for them. Expressed TCRB transcripts were sequenced because the entire RNA isolate underwent reverse transcription. Some clones are missing from TCRdb's copy, which holds only in-frame ones; the method was immunoSEQ multiplex PCR. The table records more than 550,000 clones, over 11% of them present only once. Specimen: naive CD4+ T cells from blood. These TCRs come from a young man with type 1 diabetes.

CDR3 amino acids: CAWSPGVQNTEAFF. In DNA, the CDR3 is TGTGCCTGGAGTCCGGGGGTTCAGAACACTGAAGCTTTCTTT. The chain has TRBV30 and TRBJ1-1; the D gene is possibly TRBD1 (5 bases). The CDR3 length is 14 residues. V lost 2 bases, J lost 1 base, and 11 bases lay in between. The V gene's germline CDR1 is GTSNPN and CDR2 SVGIG (reference sequence).

This CDR3 is CASSPRTSMNTEAFF. For the CDR3, the DNA is TGTGCCAGCAGCCCAAGGACATCGATGAACACTGAAGCTTTCTTT. J is TRBJ1-1 and V is TRBV5-8; maybe TRBD1 (5 bases). Germline lookup yields CDR1 SGHTS and CDR2 YDEGEE. Trimming took off 4 bases at V and 0 bases at J, with 13 bases between the two ends. The CDR3 has 15 amino acids.

This clone was counted once. The chain employs TRBV6-5 and TRBJ1-1, with unresolved D. The CDR3 sequence is 15 residues long. Looked up from germline, CDR1 is MNHEY and CDR2 is SVGAGI. Trimming removed 0 bases from V and 1 base from J, with 9 bases in between. CDR3 coding DNA: TGTGCCAGCAGTTACTCGAGGCAGTCGAACACTGAAGCTTTCTTT. As protein: CASSYSRQSNTEAFF.

The rearrangement links TRBV2 to TRBJ2-7, with a tentative D call TRBD2 (5 bases). V gave up 6 bases and J gave up 3 bases, with 15 bases separating them. The CDR3 contains 14 residues. The germline gives CDR1 SNHLY, CDR2 FYNNEI. As DNA, the CDR3 is TGTGCCAGCAGGGACTCCCTCCCGCTCTACGAGCAGTACTTC. Encoded protein: CASRDSLPLYEQYF.

The chain links TRBV7-9 to TRBJ2-2; D is unresolved. The V gene lost 0 bases and the J gene lost 1 base, with 3 bases spanning the gap. Germline V gene lookup returns CDR1 SEHNR and CDR2 FQNEAQ (reference sequence). The CDR3 extends over 14 amino acids. The CDR3: CASSLAGNTGELFF. The CDR3 bases are TGTGCCAGCAGCTTAGCGGGGAACACCGGGGAGCTGTTTTTT.

This clone has only a few counts. Other DNA variants within this sample encode the same CDR3. The V gene is TRBV7-2, the J gene TRBJ2-7; D unclear. The germline V and J ends were trimmed by 0 bases and 1 base, with 10 bases remaining between them. The CDR3 covers 15 residues. Germline V gene sequence: CDR1 SGHTA, CDR2 FQGNSA. The CDR3 region has the DNA TGTGCCAGCAGCTTAGCGGGCGGCTCTTCCTACGAGCAGTACTTC. It codes for CASSLAGGSSYEQYF. The full variable domain, its missing parts supplied by reference TRBV7-2 and TRBJ2-7, is GAGVSQSPSNKVTEKGKDVELRCDPISGHTALYWYRQSLGQGLEFLIYFQGNSAPDKSGLPSDRFSAERTGGSVSTLTIQRTQQEDSAVYLCASSLAGGSSYEQYFGPGTRLTVT.

This clone was observed a few times. The sample contains more than one DNA sequence encoding this CDR3. The chain is built from TRBV30 and TRBJ2-7; either TRBD1 or TRBD2 may fit D (5 bases each). The germline V and J ends were trimmed by 0 bases and 7 bases, with 13 bases remaining between them. Germline CDR1 is GTSNPN and CDR2 is SVGIG (reference sequence). The CDR3 has 13 amino acids. CDR3 nucleotide sequence: TGTGCCTGGAGTGTACGGGGCCCGGGGGAGCAGTACTTC. It translates to CAWSVRGPGEQYF.

This clone was observed a handful of times. The J gene is TRBJ1-2, the V gene TRBV25-1; D gene ambiguous. The CDR3 length is 15 residues. From germline, CDR1 is MGHDK and CDR2 SYGVNS. With 2 bases removed from V and 0 bases from J, the gap between germline ends came to 10 bases. The CDR3 region has the DNA TGTGCCAGCAGTGAAAGGTCTGATGCTAACTATGGCTACACCTTC. Translated, it gives CASSERSDANYGYTF.

This clone was recorded a few times. J is TRBJ2-1 and V is TRBV27, with D perhaps matching TRBD2 (5 bases). The germline gives CDR1 MNHEY, CDR2 SMNVEV (reference sequence). V gave up 5 bases and J gave up 1 base, with 9 bases separating them. The CDR3 is 14 amino acids. Here the CDR3 reads CASSPGGSYNEQFF. The CDR3 nucleotides are TGTGCCAGCAGTCCCGGCGGGTCCTACAATGAGCAGTTCTTC.

This sequence joins TRBV7-3 and TRBJ1-2; D gene ambiguous. CDR1 and CDR2 from the germline V gene are SGHTA and FQGTGA. V lost 2 bases, J lost 3 bases, and 10 bases lay in between. The CDR3 length is 14 residues. DNA of the CDR3: TGTGCCAGCAGCTTACCCCCTGGGCACTATGGCTACACCTTC. Protein sequence: CASSLPPGHYGYTF.

This clone was recorded a few times. The chain recombines TRBV7-9 with TRBJ1-1; D is unclear. The CDR3 consists of 14 residues. The germline CDR1 and CDR2 sequences are SEHNR and FQNEAQ (reference sequence). The V and J ends lost 1 base and 5 bases respectively, with 11 bases between them. The CDR3 coding sequence is TGTGCCAGCAGCTTAGTCACCGGGGAAACTGAAGCTTTCTTT. This encodes CASSLVTGETEAFF.

The chain links TRBV6-5 to TRBJ1-6; D not certain. V was pared by 6 bases and J by 7 bases, with 13 bases between. CDR3 size: 14 residues. Germline loops: CDR1 MNHEY, CDR2 SVGAGI. The CDR3 loop is CASSPRGGNSPLHF. CDR3 in DNA: TGTGCCAGCAGCCCACGGGGAGGGAATTCACCCCTCCACTTT.

About this clone: The identical CDR3 is also encoded by other nucleotide sequences in the sample. The rearrangement joins TRBV30 to TRBJ2-2; D ambiguous. The CDR3 consists of 11 residues. Trimming took 0 bases from V and 6 from J, leaving 2 bases between them. CDR1 and CDR2 (germline): GTSNPN, SVGIG (reference sequence). DNA of the CDR3: TGTGCCTGGAGTGTGCCCGGGGAGCTGTTTTTT. Amino acids: CAWSVPGELFF.

The chain is built from TRBV18 and TRBJ2-3; a weak D match, TRBD1 (6 bases). V was trimmed by 5 bases and J by 2 bases, leaving 17 bases between them. Germline V gives CDR1 KGHSH, CDR2 LQKENI. The CDR3 extends over 16 amino acids. The CDR3, as DNA: TGTGCCAGCTCATCCACAGGGTCCCCACACACAGATACGCAGTATTTT. It is translated as CASSSTGSPHTDTQYF.

This clone was picked up a small number of times. The chain recombines TRBV7-9 with TRBJ1-2; D is undetermined. CDR1 is SEHNR, CDR2 FQNEAQ, per germline (reference sequence). The CDR3 length is 13 residues. V gave up 1 base and J gave up 2 bases, with 5 bases separating them. The CDR3 nucleotides read TGTGCCAGCAGCTTAGAAGGAAACTATGGCTACACCTTC. It codes for CASSLEGNYGYTF. Complete variable domain (other parts from reference TRBV7-9 and TRBJ1-2): DTGVSQNPRHKITKRGQNVTFRCDPISEHNRLYWYRQTLGQGPEFLTYFQNEAQLEKSRLLSDRFSAERPKGSFSTLEIQRTEQGDSAMYLCASSLEGNYGYTFGSGTRLTVV.

The chain uses TRBV6-5 and TRBJ1-2; TRBD1 matches 8 bases. The germline V gene has CDR1 MNHEY and CDR2 SVGAGI. The CDR3 is 13 residues long. V trimming: 0 bases; J trimming: 6 bases; junction bases outside the gene matches: 0. The CDR3 sequence: CASSYSTGDGYTF. Here the CDR3 DNA reads TGTGCCAGCAGTTACTCGACAGGGGATGGCTACACCTTC.

The V and J genes are TRBV7-9 and TRBJ2-7, with D tentatively TRBD1 (6 bases). V lost 5 bases and J lost 0, with 11 bases in between. The CDR3 spans 14 residues. The germline V gene has CDR1 SEHNR and CDR2 FQNEAQ (reference sequence). The CDR3 DNA sequence: TGTGCCAGCAGCCTAGTGACAGGCTCCTACGAGCAGTACTTC. It encodes CASSLVTGSYEQYF.

A few counts support this clone. The chain has TRBV4-1 and TRBJ2-5; D possibly matches TRBD1 or TRBD2 (5 bases each). CDR3 size: 15 residues. V was cut by 6 bases and J by 2 bases, with 16 bases left in between. CDR1 is MGHRA, CDR2 YSYEKL, per germline. In DNA, the CDR3 is TGCGCCAGCAGGGGTTACCGGGACGGGCAAGAGACCCAGTACTTC. As protein: CASRGYRDGQETQYF.

This clone was seen more than once but under ten times. This chain connects TRBV14 to TRBJ2-1, with D possibly matching TRBD2 (5 bases). The CDR3 extends over 14 amino acids. Germline V gene lookup returns CDR1 SGHDN and CDR2 FVKESK. V was trimmed by 9 bases and J by 0 bases, leaving 12 bases between them. The CDR3 is CASQSGSSYNEQFF. The CDR3 DNA reads TGTGCCAGTCAAAGTGGGAGCTCCTACAATGAGCAGTTCTTC.

The chain couples TRBV30 to TRBJ2-6; D is possibly TRBD1 (6 bases). Germline CDR1 is GTSNPN and CDR2 is SVGIG (reference sequence). This CDR3 is built from 15 residues. Trimming took 3 bases from V and 1 from J, leaving 10 bases between them. DNA for the CDR3: TGTGCCTGGAGCCTAGGGGGATCTGGGGCCAACGTCCTGACTTTC. Amino acid sequence: CAWSLGGSGANVLTF.

The chain couples TRBV30 to TRBJ1-1; D ambiguous. Looked up from germline, CDR1 is GTSNPN and CDR2 is SVGIG (reference sequence). This CDR3 spans 14 amino acids. V was clipped by 2 bases and J by 0 bases, with 10 bases between them. Here the CDR3 DNA reads TGTGCCTGGAGTAAACCGGCCCTGAACACTGAAGCTTTCTTT. It specifies CAWSKPALNTEAFF.

This clone was seen a few times. The rearrangement joins TRBV5-1 to TRBJ2-3, with 9 bases identical to TRBD2. CDR3 length equals 16 residues. Germline values: CDR1 SGHRS, CDR2 YFSETQ. V gave up 0 bases and J gave up 3 bases; unmatched junction bases: 5. The CDR3 region is CASSLAPSGATDTQYF. The CDR3 bases are TGCGCCAGCAGCTTGGCCCCTAGCGGGGCGACAGATACGCAGTATTTT.

In its sample, this clone was seen a few times. Its ends do not fully match the called genes, so a read error is possible. The V gene is TRBV30, the J gene TRBJ2-7; D possibly corresponds to TRBD1 (5 bases). The CDR3 is 12 residues long. CDR1 is GTSNPN and CDR2 is SVGIG in the germline V gene (reference sequence). For the CDR3, the DNA is TGTGCCTGGAACGGTTACAGGTCCCCCGCCAACTTC. This codes for CAWNGYRSPANF.

The chain couples TRBV7-9 to TRBJ2-3; 10 bases are a match to TRBD1. CDR1 SEHNR and CDR2 FQNEAQ come from the germline V gene (reference sequence). V shed 1 base and J 6 bases; nucleotides not matched to a gene: 4. The CDR3 is 15 amino acids. CDR3 protein: CASSLVTGGSDTQYF. CDR3 coding DNA: TGTGCCAGCAGCTTAGTGACAGGGGGCTCGGATACGCAGTATTTT.

This clone was recorded a few times. V and J are TRBV30 and TRBJ2-3, with 7 bases matching TRBD1. The germline V gene has CDR1 GTSNPN and CDR2 SVGIG (reference sequence). Losses at the gene ends were 1 base for V and 0 bases for J; bases not matched to a gene: 4. This CDR3 region has 15 residues. This CDR3 reads CAWSADRWSTDTQYF. For the CDR3, the DNA is TGTGCCTGGAGTGCGGACAGGTGGAGCACAGATACGCAGTATTTT. The full variable domain, with the rest looked up from reference TRBV30 and TRBJ2-3, is SQTIHQWPATLVQPVGSPLSLECTVEGTSNPNLYWYRQAAGRGLQLLFYSVGIGQISSEVPQNLSASRPQDRQFILSSKKLLLSDSGFYLCAWSADRWSTDTQYFGPGTRLTVL.

This clone was counted between two and nine times. The chain recombines TRBV4-2 with TRBJ1-1, with a possible D match to TRBD1 (5 bases). Trimming cost V 8 bases and J 5 bases, with 12 bases left between them. CDR1 LGHNA and CDR2 YNFKEQ come from the germline V gene. The CDR3 consists of 12 residues. In DNA, the CDR3 is TGTGCCAGCGCGTGGGAGGGGACTGAAGCTTTCTTT. Translated: CASAWEGTEAFF.

This clone was detected a few times. The gene calls are TRBV7-2 and TRBJ2-1; D perhaps matches TRBD2 (6 bases). The CDR3 spans 15 residues. V lost 4 bases, J lost 7 bases, and 17 bases lay in between. The germline V gene has CDR1 SGHTA and CDR2 FQGNSA. CDR3 region: CASSWDGSGRNEQFF. CDR3 in DNA: TGTGCCAGCAGCTGGGACGGGAGTGGGAGGAATGAGCAGTTCTTC.

There are a few counts of this clone. The chain links TRBV18 to TRBJ2-4; D remains ambiguous. Germline CDR1 KGHSH, CDR2 LQKENI. The CDR3 totals 12 residues. Trimming shortened V by 2 bases and J by 7 bases, and 6 bases separated the two germline ends. The CDR3 loop is CASSPSFNIQYF. The CDR3 bases are TGTGCCAGCTCACCATCTTTTAACATTCAGTACTTC.

A few counts support this clone. This chain joins TRBV29-1 and TRBJ2-7; a weak D match, TRBD1 (6 bases). With 6 bases removed from V and 4 bases from J, the gap between germline ends came to 22 bases. The CDR3 length is 15 residues. Germline CDR1 reads SQVTM; CDR2 reads ANQGSEA. The CDR3 protein is CSVKGGGGRGYEQYF. CDR3 coding DNA: TGCAGCGTAAAGGGTGGGGGCGGCAGGGGTTACGAGCAGTACTTC.

Of note for this clone: This same CDR3 is encoded by further DNA sequences in the sample. V usage is TRBV18 and J usage is TRBJ2-5; no firm D call. Germline values: CDR1 KGHSH, CDR2 LQKENI. Trimming took off 0 bases at V and 5 bases at J, with 4 bases between the two ends. There are 12 residues in the CDR3. CDR3 in DNA: TGTGCCAGCTCACCACCCGGGGAGACCCAGTACTTC. Its translation is CASSPPGETQYF.